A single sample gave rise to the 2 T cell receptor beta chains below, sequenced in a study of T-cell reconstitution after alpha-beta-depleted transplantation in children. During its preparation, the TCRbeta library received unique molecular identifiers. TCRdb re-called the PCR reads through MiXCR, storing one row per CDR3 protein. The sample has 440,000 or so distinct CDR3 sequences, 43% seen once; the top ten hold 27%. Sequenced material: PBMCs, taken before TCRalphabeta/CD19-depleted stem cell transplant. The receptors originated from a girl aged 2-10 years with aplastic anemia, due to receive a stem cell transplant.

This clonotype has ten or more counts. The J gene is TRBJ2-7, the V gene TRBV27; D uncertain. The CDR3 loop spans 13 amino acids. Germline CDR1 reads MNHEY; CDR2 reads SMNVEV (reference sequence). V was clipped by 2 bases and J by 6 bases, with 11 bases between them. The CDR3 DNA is TGTGCCAGCAGTTTACGAGAAAGCAGCGAGCAGTACTTC. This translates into CASSLRESSEQYF.

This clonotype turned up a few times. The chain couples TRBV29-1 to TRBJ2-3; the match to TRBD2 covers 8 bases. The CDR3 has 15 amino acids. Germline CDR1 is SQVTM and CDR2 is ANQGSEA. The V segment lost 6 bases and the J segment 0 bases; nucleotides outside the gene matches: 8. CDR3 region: CSVPWGGRSTDTQYF. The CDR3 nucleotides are TGCAGCGTCCCCTGGGGCGGGAGGAGCACAGATACGCAGTATTTT.